This T cell receptor (beta chain) was captured by sequencing in a study of blood T cell repertoires in COVID-19. V lost 5 bases to trimming and J lost 5 bases; unmatched junction nucleotides: 11. Germline V gene lookup returns CDR1 SGHRS and CDR2 YFSETQ. The CDR3 runs 16 residues. Method: immunoSEQ multiplex PCR; TCRdb's copy keeps in-frame clones and lacks some. The table shows about 150,000 clones, with about 89% occurring only once. Sequencing input: peripheral blood. This sequence joins TRBV5-1 and TRBJ2-3; TRBD2 matches at 10 bases. The TCR comes from a man aged 60 to 69 with active or convalescent COVID-19. In DNA, the CDR3 is TGCGCCAGCAGTCTGGTCGCTAGCGGGGGAGGAGATACGCAGTATTTT. Protein: CASSLVASGGGDTQYF. The whole variable domain, remainder taken from reference TRBV5-1 and TRBJ2-3, is KAGVTQTPRYLIKTRGQQVTLSCSPISGHRSVSWYQQTPGQGLQFLFEYFSETQRNKGNFPGRFSGRQFSNSRSEMNVSTLELGDSALYLCASSLVASGGGDTQYFGPGTRLTVL.